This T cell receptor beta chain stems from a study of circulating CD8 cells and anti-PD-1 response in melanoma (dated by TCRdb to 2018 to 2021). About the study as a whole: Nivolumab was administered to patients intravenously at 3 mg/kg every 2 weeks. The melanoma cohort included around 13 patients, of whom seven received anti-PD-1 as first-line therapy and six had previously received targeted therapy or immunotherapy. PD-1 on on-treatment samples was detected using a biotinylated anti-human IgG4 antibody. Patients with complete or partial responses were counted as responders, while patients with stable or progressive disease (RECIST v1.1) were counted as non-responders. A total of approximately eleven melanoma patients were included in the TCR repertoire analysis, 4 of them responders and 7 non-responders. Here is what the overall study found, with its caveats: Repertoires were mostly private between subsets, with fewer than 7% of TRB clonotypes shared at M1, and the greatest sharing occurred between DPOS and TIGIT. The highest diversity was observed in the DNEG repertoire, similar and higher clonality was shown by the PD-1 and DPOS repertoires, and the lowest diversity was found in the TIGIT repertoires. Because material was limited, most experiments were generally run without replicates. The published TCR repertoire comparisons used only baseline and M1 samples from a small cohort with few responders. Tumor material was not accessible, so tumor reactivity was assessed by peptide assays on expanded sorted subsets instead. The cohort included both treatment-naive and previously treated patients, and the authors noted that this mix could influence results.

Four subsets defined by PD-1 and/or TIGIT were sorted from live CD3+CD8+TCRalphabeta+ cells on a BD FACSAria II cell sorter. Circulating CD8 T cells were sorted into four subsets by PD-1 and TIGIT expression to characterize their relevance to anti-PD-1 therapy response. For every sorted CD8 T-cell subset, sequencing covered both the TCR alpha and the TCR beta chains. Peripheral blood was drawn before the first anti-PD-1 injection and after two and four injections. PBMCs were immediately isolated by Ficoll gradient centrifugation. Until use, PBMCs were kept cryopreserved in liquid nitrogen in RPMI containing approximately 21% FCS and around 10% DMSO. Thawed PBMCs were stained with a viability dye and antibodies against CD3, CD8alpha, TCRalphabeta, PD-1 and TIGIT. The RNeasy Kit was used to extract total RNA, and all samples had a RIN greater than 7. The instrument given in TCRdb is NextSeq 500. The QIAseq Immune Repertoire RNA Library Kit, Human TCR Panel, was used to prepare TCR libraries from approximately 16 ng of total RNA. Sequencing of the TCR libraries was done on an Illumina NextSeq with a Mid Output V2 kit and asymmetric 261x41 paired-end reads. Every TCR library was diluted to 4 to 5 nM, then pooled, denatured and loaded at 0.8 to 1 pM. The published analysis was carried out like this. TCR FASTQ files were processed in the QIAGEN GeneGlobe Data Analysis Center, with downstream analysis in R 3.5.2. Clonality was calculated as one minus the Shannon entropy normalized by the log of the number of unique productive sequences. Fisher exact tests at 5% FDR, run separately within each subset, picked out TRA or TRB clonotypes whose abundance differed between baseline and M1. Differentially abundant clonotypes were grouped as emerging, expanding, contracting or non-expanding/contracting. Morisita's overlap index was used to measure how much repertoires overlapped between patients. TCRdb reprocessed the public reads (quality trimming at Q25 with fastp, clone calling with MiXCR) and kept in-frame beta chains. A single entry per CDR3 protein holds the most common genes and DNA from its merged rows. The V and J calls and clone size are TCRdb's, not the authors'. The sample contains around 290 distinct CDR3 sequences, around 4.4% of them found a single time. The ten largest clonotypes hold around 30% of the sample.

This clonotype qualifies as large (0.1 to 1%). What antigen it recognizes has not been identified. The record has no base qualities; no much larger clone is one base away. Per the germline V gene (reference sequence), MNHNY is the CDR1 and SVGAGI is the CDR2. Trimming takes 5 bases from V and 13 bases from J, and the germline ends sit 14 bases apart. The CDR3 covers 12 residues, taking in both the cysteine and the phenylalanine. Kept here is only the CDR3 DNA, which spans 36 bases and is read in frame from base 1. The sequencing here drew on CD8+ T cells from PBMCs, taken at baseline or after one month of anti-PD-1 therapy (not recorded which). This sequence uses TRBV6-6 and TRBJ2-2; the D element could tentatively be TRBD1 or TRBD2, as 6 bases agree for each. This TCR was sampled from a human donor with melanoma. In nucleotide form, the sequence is TGTGCCAGCAGTAGTACAGGGAGGCGGCTGTTTTTT. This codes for CASSSTGRRLFF.